The text below deals with one T cell receptor beta chain. These data belong to a study of blood T cell repertoires in COVID-19. Study-level background: Sites across the United States, Italy and Spain contributed samples from acute and convalescent COVID-19.

Sequenced by immunoSEQ multiplex PCR; TCRdb stores in-frame clones only, minus some. Among a few hundred thousand clones listed, 84% were seen once. This TCR was recovered from a human donor in a cohort sampled during active COVID-19. Sequences were obtained from peripheral blood.

Here the CDR3 DNA reads TGTGCCAGCAGTTTGGCTAGCGGGGTTCAAGAGACCCAGTACTTC. This translates into CASSLASGVQETQYF. This chain connects TRBV28 to TRBJ2-5, with 9 nucleotides matching TRBD2. CDR1 is MDHEN, CDR2 SYDVKM, per germline. The length of the CDR3 is 15 residues. V lost 3 bases, J lost 2 bases, and 4 bases stayed unmatched.